This TCR beta chain was retrieved from a study of T cell responses to AZD1222 COVID-19 vaccine. The data were produced by immunoSEQ multiplex PCR, yet TCRdb's version contains in-frame clones alone and is incomplete. The data hold about 140,000 clones, with approximately 90% observed a single time. Details on this clone: Its antigen is not identified. Compared with germline, one end of the junction differs, possibly owing to a read error.

Study-wide findings and caveats: An increase in Spike-specific TCR breadth and depth was observed after two AZD1222 doses. The sample set comprised mostly white British donors with more females, and clonal diversity was possibly underestimated. Of the AZD1222 recipients, only 5 or 6 were seropositive at baseline.

The CDR3 covers 9 residues. The germline gives CDR1 SEHNR, CDR2 FQNEAQ (reference sequence). The source material was peripheral blood, sampled on day 0 of AZD1222 vaccination. The sequence was collected from an adult in good health. The V and J genes are TRBV7-9 and TRBJ2-3, with unresolved D. CDR3 residues: CASSLVASF. DNA for the CDR3: TGTGCCAGCAGCTTAGTTGCCTCGTTT.